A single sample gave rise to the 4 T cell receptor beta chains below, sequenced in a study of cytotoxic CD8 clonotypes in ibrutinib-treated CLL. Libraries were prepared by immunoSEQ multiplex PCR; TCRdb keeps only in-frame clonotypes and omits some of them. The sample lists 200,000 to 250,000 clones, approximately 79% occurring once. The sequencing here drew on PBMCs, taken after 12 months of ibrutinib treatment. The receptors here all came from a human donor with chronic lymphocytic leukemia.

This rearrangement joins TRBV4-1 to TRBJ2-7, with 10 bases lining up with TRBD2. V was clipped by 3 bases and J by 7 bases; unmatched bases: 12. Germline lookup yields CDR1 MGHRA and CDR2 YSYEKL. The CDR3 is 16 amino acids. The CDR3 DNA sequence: TGCGCCAGCAGCCACCGGGCTAGCGGGAGCGTATGGGAGCAGTACTTC. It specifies CASSHRASGSVWEQYF.

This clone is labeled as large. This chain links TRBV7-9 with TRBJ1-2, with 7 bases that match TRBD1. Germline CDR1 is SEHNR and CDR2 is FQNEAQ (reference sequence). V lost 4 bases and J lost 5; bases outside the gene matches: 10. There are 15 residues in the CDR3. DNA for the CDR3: TGTGCCAGCAGCTCGCACCGACAGGGAAAGTATGGCTACACCTTC. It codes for CASSSHRQGKYGYTF.

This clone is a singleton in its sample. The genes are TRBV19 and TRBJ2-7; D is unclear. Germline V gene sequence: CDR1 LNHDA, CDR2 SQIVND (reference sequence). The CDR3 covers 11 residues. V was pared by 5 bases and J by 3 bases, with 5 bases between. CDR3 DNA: TGTGCCAGTAGTTATAACTACGAGCAGTACTTC. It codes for CASSYNYEQYF.

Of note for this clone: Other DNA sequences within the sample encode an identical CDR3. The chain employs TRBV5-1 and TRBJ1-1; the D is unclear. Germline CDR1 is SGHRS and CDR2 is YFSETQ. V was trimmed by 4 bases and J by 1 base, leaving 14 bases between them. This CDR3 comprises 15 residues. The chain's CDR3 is CASSPGGQQNTEAFF. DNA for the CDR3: TGCGCCAGCAGCCCGGGTGGGCAACAGAACACTGAAGCTTTCTTT.